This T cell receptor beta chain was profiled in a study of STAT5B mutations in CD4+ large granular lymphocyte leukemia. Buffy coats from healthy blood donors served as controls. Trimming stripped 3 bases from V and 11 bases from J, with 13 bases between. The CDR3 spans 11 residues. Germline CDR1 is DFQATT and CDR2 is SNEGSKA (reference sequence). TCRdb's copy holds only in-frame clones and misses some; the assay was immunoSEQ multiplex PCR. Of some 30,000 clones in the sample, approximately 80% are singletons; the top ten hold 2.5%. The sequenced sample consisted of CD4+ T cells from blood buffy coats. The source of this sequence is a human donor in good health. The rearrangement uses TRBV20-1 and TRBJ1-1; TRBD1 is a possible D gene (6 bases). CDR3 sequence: CSARATGFAFF. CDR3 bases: TGCAGTGCTAGGGCCACAGGGTTTGCTTTCTTT.